This T cell receptor (beta chain) was profiled in a study of CD8+CD57+ T cells in acquired aplastic anemia. Study conclusions and caveats: Between patients and controls, around 30 CD8+ CDR3 sequences were found in common.

By flow cytometry, patients selected for sequencing had shown an expansion of CD8+CD57+ cells. With no exception, the patients had severe acquired aplastic anemia. Prior therapy had not been administered to any patient at the time of blood sampling. V lost 5 bases to trimming and J lost 8 bases, with 18 bases between them. The CDR3 has 14 amino acids. Germline V gene sequence: CDR1 SEHNR, CDR2 FQNEAQ (reference sequence). For CDR3 and TCR beta VDJ profiling, genomic DNA was the template used. TCRdb passed the reads through MiXCR, listing each CDR3 protein once. The sample holds about 180,000 distinct CDR3 sequences; around 50% are singletons and the top ten take 10% to 15%. This clonotype was observed many times. Its specificity is not known.

The chain combines TRBV7-9 with TRBJ2-5, with D possibly matching TRBD1 (7 bases). The sequence derives from a human donor with aplastic anemia. Sequencing was done on a sample of sorted CD4+, CD8+, or CD8+CD57+ T cells (not recorded which) from PBMCs. The CDR3 region has the DNA TGTGCCAGCAGCCCCCAGGGGGGCGCCCAAACCCAGTACTTC. Translating it yields CASSPQGGAQTQYF.